This is a list of T cell receptor beta chains from one sample in a study of blood T cells in healthy people across ages. MiXCR was run by TCRdb on the 5' RACE reads, yielding one entry per CDR3 protein. Of approximately 800,000 distinct CDR3 sequences listed, more than 35% were seen once; the top ten hold about a sixth. Sequencing was done on a sample of blood. These receptors all come from a man older than 75 in good health. Each CDR3 is given with its conserved first and last residue. A D gene is named only where the DNA matches it firmly. Size values are once, few and many counts, or a class for expanded clones, and some rows have none.

j_call: TRBJ1-5
v_call: TRBV20-1
d_call: NA
clone_size: few
cdr3_aa: CSASLQLSGNQPQHF
cdr3_nt: TGCAGTGCTTCACTACAGCTTTCGGGCAATCAGCCCCAGCATTTT

j_call: TRBJ1-4
v_call: TRBV7-9
d_call: NA
clone_size: NA
cdr3_aa: CASSLNSFNEKLFF
cdr3_nt: TGTGCCAGCAGCTTAAACAGCTTTAATGAAAAACTGTTTTTT

j_call: TRBJ1-2
v_call: TRBV29-1
d_call: TRBD1
clone_size: few
cdr3_aa: CSVEVGTGAYGYTF
cdr3_nt: TGCAGCGTTGAAGTCGGGACAGGGGCGTATGGCTACACCTTC

j_call: TRBJ2-7
v_call: TRBV30
d_call: TRBD2
clone_size: NA
cdr3_aa: CACTMGLAGAYEQYF
cdr3_nt: TGTGCCTGCACCATGGGGCTAGCGGGAGCCTACGAGCAGTACTTC

j_call: TRBJ1-2
v_call: TRBV7-2
d_call: NA
clone_size: NA
cdr3_aa: CASRREINNGYTF
cdr3_nt: TGTGCCAGCAGACGAGAAATTAACAATGGCTACACCTTC

j_call: TRBJ1-2
v_call: TRBV7-9
d_call: NA
clone_size: NA
cdr3_aa: CASSLVQASGYTF
cdr3_nt: TGTGCCAGCAGCTTAGTGCAGGCCAGTGGCTACACCTTC

j_call: TRBJ2-3
v_call: TRBV29-1
d_call: NA
clone_size: NA
cdr3_aa: CSAPAYSTDTQYF
cdr3_nt: TGCAGCGCCCCTGCATATTCCACAGATACGCAGTATTTT

j_call: TRBJ2-1
v_call: TRBV4-2
d_call: NA
clone_size: NA
cdr3_aa: CASSQTVGATYNEQFF
cdr3_nt: TGTGCCAGCAGCCAGACTGTCGGAGCGACCTACAATGAGCAGTTCTTC

j_call: TRBJ1-2
v_call: TRBV6-5
d_call: NA
clone_size: NA
cdr3_aa: CASSRQAAVYGYTF
cdr3_nt: TGTGCCAGCAGTAGACAGGCTGCCGTTTATGGCTACACCTTC

j_call: TRBJ1-2
v_call: TRBV4-3
d_call: NA
clone_size: NA
cdr3_aa: CASSQGGGNSAGYTF
cdr3_nt: TGCGCCAGCAGCCAAGGAGGTGGGAATTCGGCGGGCTACACCTTC

j_call: TRBJ2-1
v_call: TRBV6-2/TRBV6-3
d_call: NA
clone_size: NA
cdr3_aa: CASSPPPGPNEQFF
cdr3_nt: TGTGCCAGCAGCCCGCCTCCAGGCCCCAATGAGCAGTTCTTC

j_call: TRBJ2-2
v_call: TRBV7-2
d_call: NA
clone_size: NA
cdr3_aa: CASSHGPTGELFF
cdr3_nt: TGTGCCAGCAGCCATGGACCCACCGGGGAGCTGTTTTTT

j_call: TRBJ2-1
v_call: TRBV30
d_call: NA
clone_size: NA
cdr3_aa: CAWSVAAGAYNEQFF
cdr3_nt: TGTGCCTGGAGTGTTGCGGCTGGCGCCTACAATGAGCAGTTCTTC

j_call: TRBJ2-7
v_call: TRBV2
d_call: NA
clone_size: many
cdr3_aa: CASSGQGTSEQYF
cdr3_nt: TGTGCCAGCAGTGGGCAGGGGACGAGCGAGCAGTACTTC

j_call: TRBJ1-4
v_call: TRBV12-3/TRBV12-4
d_call: NA
clone_size: few
cdr3_aa: CASSLRGIANEKLFF
cdr3_nt: TGTGCCAGCAGTTTGCGGGGGATCGCTAATGAAAAACTGTTTTTT

j_call: TRBJ2-5
v_call: TRBV29-1
d_call: TRBD2
clone_size: NA
cdr3_aa: CSVATYWGLADNEQYF
cdr3_nt: TGCAGCGTTGCTACATACTGGGGACTAGCAGACAATGAGCAGTACTTC

j_call: TRBJ2-5
v_call: TRBV20-1
d_call: TRBD1
clone_size: few
cdr3_aa: CSARMPGQGETQYF
cdr3_nt: TGCAGTGCTAGAATGCCGGGACAGGGAGAGACCCAGTACTTC

j_call: TRBJ2-1
v_call: TRBV29-1
d_call: TRBD2
clone_size: NA
cdr3_aa: CSVEGGMPIISYNEQFF
cdr3_nt: TGCAGCGTTGAGGGAGGGATGCCCATTATCTCCTACAATGAGCAGTTCTTC